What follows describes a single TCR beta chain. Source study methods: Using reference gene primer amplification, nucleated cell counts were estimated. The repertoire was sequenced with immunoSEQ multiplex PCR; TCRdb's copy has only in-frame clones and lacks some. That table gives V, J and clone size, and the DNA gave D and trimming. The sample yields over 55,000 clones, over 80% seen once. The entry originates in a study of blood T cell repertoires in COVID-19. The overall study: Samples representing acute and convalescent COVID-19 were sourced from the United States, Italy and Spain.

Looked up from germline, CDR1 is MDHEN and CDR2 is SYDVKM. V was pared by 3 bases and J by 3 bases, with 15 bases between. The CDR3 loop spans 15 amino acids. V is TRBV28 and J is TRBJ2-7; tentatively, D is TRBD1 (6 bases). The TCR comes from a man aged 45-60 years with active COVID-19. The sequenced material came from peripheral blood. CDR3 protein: CASSFRPTGYYEQYF. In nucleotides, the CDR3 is TGTGCCAGCAGTTTTCGCCCCACAGGGTACTACGAGCAGTACTTC.